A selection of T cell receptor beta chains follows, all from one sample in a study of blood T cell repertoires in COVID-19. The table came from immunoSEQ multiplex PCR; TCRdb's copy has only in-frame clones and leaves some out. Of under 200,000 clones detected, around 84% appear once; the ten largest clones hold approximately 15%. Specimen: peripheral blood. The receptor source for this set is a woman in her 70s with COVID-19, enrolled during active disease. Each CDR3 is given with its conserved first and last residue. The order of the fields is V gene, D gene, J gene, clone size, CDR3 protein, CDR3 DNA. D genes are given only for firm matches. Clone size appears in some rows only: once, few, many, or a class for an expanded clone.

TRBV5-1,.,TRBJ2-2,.,CASSPLGVGELFF,TGCGCCAGCAGCCCCCTCGGTGTCGGGGAGCTGTTTTTT
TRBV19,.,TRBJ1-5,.,CASRDRGGQPQHF,TGTGCCAGTAGGGATAGGGGTGGTCAGCCCCAGCATTTT
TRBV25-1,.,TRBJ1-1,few,CASTGQSSNTEAFF,TGTGCCAGCACCGGACAGTCCTCGAACACTGAAGCTTTCTTT
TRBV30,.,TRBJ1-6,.,CAWSARGSYNSPLHF,TGTGCCTGGAGTGCGAGAGGCTCCTATAATTCACCCCTCCACTTT
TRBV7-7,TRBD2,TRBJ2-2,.,CASSWGLAGADTGELFF,TGTGCTAGCAGCTGGGGACTAGCGGGAGCGGACACCGGGGAGCTGTTTTTT
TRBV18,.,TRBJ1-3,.,CASSPGAISGNTIYF,TGTGCCAGCTCACCAGGGGCCATCTCTGGAAACACCATATATTTT
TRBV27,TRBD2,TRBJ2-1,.,CASTTWTSKRRGEQFF,TGTGCCAGCACCACATGGACTAGCAAGCGTAGGGGTGAGCAGTTCTTC
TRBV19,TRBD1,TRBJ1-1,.,CASIDRGVTEAFF,TGTGCCAGTATTGACAGGGGAGTCACTGAAGCTTTCTTT
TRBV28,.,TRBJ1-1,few,CASKIRAEAFF,TGTGCCAGCAAGATCCGGGCTGAAGCTTTCTTT
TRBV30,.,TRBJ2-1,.,CASQRDNEQFF,TGTGCCTCCCAGCGGGACAATGAGCAGTTCTTC
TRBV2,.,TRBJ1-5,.,CASSPAGRGSNQPQHF,TGTGCCAGCTCCCCGGCGGGCAGGGGAAGCAATCAGCCCCAGCATTTT
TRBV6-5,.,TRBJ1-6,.,CASSYSTDNSPLHF,TGTGCCAGCAGTTACTCGACAGATAATTCACCCCTCCACTTT
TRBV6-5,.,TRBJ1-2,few,CASRIKQGLSYGYTF,TGTGCCAGCAGAATAAAACAGGGTCTTTCCTATGGCTACACCTTC
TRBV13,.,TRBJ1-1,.,CASSRMNTEAFF,TGTGCCAGCTCCCGTATGAACACTGAAGCTTTCTTT
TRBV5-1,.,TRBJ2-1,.,CASSQGQLYNEQFF,TGCGCCAGCAGCCAAGGACAGCTCTACAATGAGCAGTTCTTC
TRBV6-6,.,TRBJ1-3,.,CASSYRSRAGNTIYF,TGTGCCAGTAGTTACAGATCCAGGGCTGGAAACACCATATATTTT
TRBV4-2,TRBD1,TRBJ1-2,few,CASSQFLRQGGDGYTF,TGTGCCAGCAGCCAATTCCTTCGACAGGGGGGAGATGGCTACACCTTC
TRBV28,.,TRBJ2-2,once,CASIREDHTGELFF,TGTGCCAGCATCAGGGAAGACCACACCGGGGAGCTGTTTTTT
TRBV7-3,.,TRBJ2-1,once,CASSLLIGGEQFF,TGTGCCAGCAGCTTATTAATTGGGGGGGAGCAGTTCTTC
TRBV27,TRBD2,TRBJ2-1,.,CASSARTSAYNEQFF,TGTGCCAGCAGTGCTCGGACTAGCGCCTACAATGAGCAGTTCTTC
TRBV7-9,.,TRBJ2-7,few,CASSSGTFSSYEQYF,TGTGCCAGCAGCTCGGGGACATTCAGCTCCTACGAGCAGTACTTC
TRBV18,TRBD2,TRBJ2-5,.,CASSPQGRGAETQYF,TGTGCCAGCTCCCCACAAGGGAGGGGCGCAGAGACCCAGTACTTC
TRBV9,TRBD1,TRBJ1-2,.,CASSVEGTVYGYTF,TGTGCCAGCAGCGTAGAGGGGACAGTCTATGGCTACACCTTC
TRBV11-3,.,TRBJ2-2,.,CASGFGGANTGELFF,TGTGCCAGCGGTTTTGGGGGCGCGAACACCGGGGAGCTGTTTTTT
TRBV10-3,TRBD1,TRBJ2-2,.,CAISERQGNTGELFF,TGTGCCATCAGTGAAAGACAGGGTAACACCGGGGAGCTGTTTTTT
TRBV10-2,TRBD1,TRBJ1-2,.,CASSESVRGNYGYTF,TGCGCCAGCAGTGAGTCAGTCAGGGGGAACTATGGCTACACCTTC
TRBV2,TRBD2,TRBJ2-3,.,CASMTPIGGTNTQYF,TGTGCCAGCATGACCCCGATCGGGGGGACGAATACGCAGTATTTT
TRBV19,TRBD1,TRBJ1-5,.,CASSLTGNQPQHF,TGTGCCAGTAGTTTGACAGGGAATCAGCCCCAGCATTTT
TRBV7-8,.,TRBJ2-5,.,CASSFRVVETQYF,TGTGCCAGCAGCTTCAGGGTCGTGGAGACCCAGTACTTC
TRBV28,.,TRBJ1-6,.,CASSFGYSPLHF,TGTGCCAGCAGTTTCGGGTATTCACCCCTCCACTTT
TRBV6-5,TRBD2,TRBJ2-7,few,CASEKAGGIYEQYF,TGTGCCAGCGAAAAAGCGGGGGGCATCTACGAGCAGTACTTC
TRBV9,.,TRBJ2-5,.,CASSVGWTLETQYF,TGTGCCAGCAGCGTAGGCTGGACACTAGAGACCCAGTACTTC
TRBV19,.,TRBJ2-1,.,CASSILAANNEQFF,TGTGCCAGTAGTATACTGGCGGCGAACAATGAGCAGTTCTTC
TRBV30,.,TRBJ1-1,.,CAWMPGRGEAFF,TGTGCCTGGATGCCAGGGCGAGGTGAAGCTTTCTTT